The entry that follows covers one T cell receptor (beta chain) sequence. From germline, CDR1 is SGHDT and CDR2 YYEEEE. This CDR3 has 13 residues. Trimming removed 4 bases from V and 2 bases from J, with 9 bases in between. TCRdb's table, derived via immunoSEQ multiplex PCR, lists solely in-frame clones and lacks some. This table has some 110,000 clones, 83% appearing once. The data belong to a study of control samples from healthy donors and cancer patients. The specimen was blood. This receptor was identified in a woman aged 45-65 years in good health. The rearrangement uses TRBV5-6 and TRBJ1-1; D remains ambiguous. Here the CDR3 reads CASSKTVNTEAFF. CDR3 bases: TGTGCCAGCAGCAAGACCGTAAACACTGAAGCTTTCTTT.